This T cell receptor (beta chain) was sequenced in a study of Tregs in tolerant kidney transplant recipients. Findings and limits, study-wide: Biological reproducibility was not directly addressed, but technical replication error appeared minimal. Validation in larger populations is needed because few patients were studied. The most relevant donor-specific Treg TCRbeta repertoire apparently came from expansion with activated donor B cells.

The method was immunoSEQ multiplex PCR; TCRdb's version includes in-frame clones alone and lacks a portion of them. The sample has roughly 64,000 clones, around 87% seen once. Mixed chimerism was transient after nonmyeloablative marrow transplants from related graft donors. Regarding this clone: Its cognate antigen is unknown.

V gave up 10 bases and J gave up 2 bases, with 16 bases separating them. CDR1 is SGHAT, CDR2 FQNNGV, per germline. This CDR3 spans 14 amino acids. This rearrangement joins TRBV11-2 to TRBJ2-3; possibly TRBD2 for D (5 bases). This receptor was identified in a human patient who received a combined kidney and bone marrow transplant. The graft donor may be the source of some T cells. Sequencing was performed on CD4+ T cells from blood (PBMCs), taken 6 months after the transplant. Written as DNA, the CDR3 is TGTGCCAACAGTCCCGGACTGACCACAGATACGCAGTATTTT. Translated: CANSPGLTTDTQYF.